The clone carrying this TCR beta chain showed up many times. The record originates from a study of CD8 T cells in ankylosing spondylitis. TCRdb re-called the 5' RACE reads with MiXCR, one entry per CDR3 protein. The data contain 150,000 to 250,000 distinct CDR3 sequences, roughly 13% of them singletons. CDR3 length equals 12 residues. The V gene lost 7 bases and the J gene lost 4 bases, with 9 bases spanning the gap. The sample was blood, either unsorted or a sorted T cell fraction (not recorded which). The clonotype originates from a male donor with ankylosing spondylitis or in good health (not recorded which). This chain joins TRBV12-3 or TRBV12-4 and TRBJ2-3; possibly TRBD1 for D (5 bases). CDR3 DNA: TGTGCCAGCAACCAGGGTCCAGATACGCAGTATTTT. As protein: CASNQGPDTQYF.